This entry lists 5 T cell receptor beta chains sequenced from one sample in a study of spatial heterogeneity in lung cancer. Time point: sample taken at primary tumor resection. TCRdb used MiXCR to reprocess the 5' RACE reads, holding one entry per CDR3 protein. The sample records fewer than 65,000 distinct CDR3 sequences, nearly 6.5% being singletons. This specimen consisted of PBMCs, obtained at surgery. These receptors were taken from a female donor with early-stage non-small cell lung cancer.

This clonotype was seen at least ten times. The gene calls are TRBV7-3 and TRBJ2-2, with 7 bases that match TRBD2. The germline gives CDR1 SGHTA, CDR2 FQGTGA. With 0 bases clipped from V and 3 bases from J, the junction kept 1 base outside the gene matches. The CDR3 has 15 amino acids. The CDR3 loop is CASSLTREDTGELFF. The CDR3 DNA follows: TGTGCCAGCAGCTTAACCCGGGAGGACACCGGGGAGCTGTTTTTT.

This clonotype has just a few counts. CDR3 sequence: CASSSWLDNSPLHF. The CDR3 DNA is TGTGCCAGCAGTTCGTGGCTGGATAATTCACCCCTCCACTTT. This chain connects TRBV27 to TRBJ1-6; no reliable D call. The V gene lost 4 bases and the J gene lost 5 bases, with 9 bases spanning the gap. This CDR3 comprises 14 residues. Germline values: CDR1 MNHEY, CDR2 SMNVEV (reference sequence).

This clonotype was counted at least ten times. In nucleotides, the CDR3 is TGTGCCAGCAGTGGTATGACAGGGACGGGGACTGAAGCTTTCTTT. Its protein product is CASSGMTGTGTEAFF. The chain combines TRBV2 with TRBJ1-1; TRBD1 matches at 7 bases. This CDR3 spans 15 amino acids. Trimming removed 4 bases from V and 5 bases from J; junction bases left unmatched: 10. Germline V gene data show CDR1 as SNHLY and CDR2 as FYNNEI.

The chain joins TRBV7-9 to TRBJ2-5; D ambiguous. CDR3 length: 16 residues. Trimming took 5 bases from V and 0 from J, leaving 16 bases between them. Per germline, CDR1 SEHNR and CDR2 FQNEAQ (reference sequence). CDR3: CASSRSSLAHQETQYF. The CDR3 region has the DNA TGTGCCAGCAGCCGTAGCAGTCTGGCCCACCAAGAGACCCAGTACTTC.

This clonotype occurred many times. V is TRBV5-4 and J is TRBJ2-1, with D possibly being TRBD2 (5 bases). Germline CDR1 and CDR2: SGHNT and YYREEE (reference sequence). V was trimmed by 4 bases and J by 7 bases, leaving 21 bases between them. There are 16 residues in the CDR3. For the CDR3, the DNA is TGTGCCAGCAGCCCGGGCGGGTTTATACCTGGGAATGAGCAGTTCTTC. Its protein is CASSPGGFIPGNEQFF.